Below, one TCR beta chain is given with its context. Its matching antigen is unknown. The source of the sample is a study of Ad26.COV2.S vaccination and SARS-CoV-2 variants. Sequenced by immunoSEQ multiplex PCR; TCRdb stores in-frame clones only, minus some. The sample lists under 150,000 clones, more than 80% occurring once. General study points: Researchers reported similar non-spike TCR breadth in vaccine and placebo recipients. The breadth of spike-specific CD8+ and CD4+ T cell responses after vaccination was reportedly substantial. Analyses that measured TCR breadth and depth may have underestimated total T cell responses. Vaccine recipients surpassed placebo recipients in spike-specific TCR breadth.

Germline loops: CDR1 SGHDT, CDR2 YYEEEE. The CDR3 runs to 12 residues. V was clipped by 4 bases and J by 3 bases, with 8 bases between them. The sequenced sample was peripheral blood, obtained after recovery from COVID-19. The chain recombines TRBV5-6 with TRBJ2-7; D is unresolved. This TCR was recovered from a human donor who had recovered from COVID-19. Here the CDR3 DNA reads TGTGCCAGCAGCCTGGGGATCTACGAGCAGTACTTC. It is translated as CASSLGIYEQYF. Based on the CDR3 plus reference TRBV5-6 and TRBJ2-7, the full variable domain is DAGVTQSPTHLIKTRGQQVTLRCSPKSGHDTVSWYQQALGQGPQFIFQYYEEEERQRGNFPDRFSGHQFPNYSSELNVNALLLGDSALYLCASSLGIYEQYFGPGTRLTVT.